This entry is about one T cell receptor (beta chain). The primer mix had 60 Vbeta and 13 Jbeta primers. Produced via immunoSEQ multiplex PCR; TCRdb's table is partial and in-frame only. The data hold tens of thousands of clones, with more than 75% observed a single time. These data belong to a study of cytomegalovirus exposure and HLA in healthy donors. Per the germline V gene, CDR1 is MNHEY and CDR2 is SVGAGI. The V and J ends lost 0 bases and 6 bases respectively, with 9 bases between them. This CDR3 has 14 amino acids. The chain joins TRBV6-5 to TRBJ1-5; no reliable D call. This TCR derives from a woman between 35 and 50 years old in good health and CMV-seropositive. The sample consisted of PBMCs. CDR3 amino acids: CASSYSLAGQPQHF. DNA for the CDR3: TGTGCCAGCAGTTACTCCCTGGCGGGTCAGCCCCAGCATTTT.